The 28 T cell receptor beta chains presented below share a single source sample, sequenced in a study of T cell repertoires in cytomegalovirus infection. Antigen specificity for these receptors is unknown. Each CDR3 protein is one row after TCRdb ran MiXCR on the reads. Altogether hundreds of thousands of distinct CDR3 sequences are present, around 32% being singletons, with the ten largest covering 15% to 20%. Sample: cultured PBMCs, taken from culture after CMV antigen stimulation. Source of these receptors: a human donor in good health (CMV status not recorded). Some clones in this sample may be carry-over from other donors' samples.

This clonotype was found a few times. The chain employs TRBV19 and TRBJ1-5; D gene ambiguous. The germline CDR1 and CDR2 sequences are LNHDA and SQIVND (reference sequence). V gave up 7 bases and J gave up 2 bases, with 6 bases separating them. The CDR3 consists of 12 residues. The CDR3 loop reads CASIGGNQPQHF. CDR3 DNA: TGTGCCAGTATCGGGGGCAATCAGCCCCAGCATTTT. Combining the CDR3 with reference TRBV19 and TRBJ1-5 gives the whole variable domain DGGITQSPKYLFRKEGQNVTLSCEQNLNHDAMYWYRQDPGQGLRLIYYSQIVNDFQKGDIAEGYSVSREKKESFPLTVTSAQKNPTAFYLCASIGGNQPQHFGDGTRLSIL.

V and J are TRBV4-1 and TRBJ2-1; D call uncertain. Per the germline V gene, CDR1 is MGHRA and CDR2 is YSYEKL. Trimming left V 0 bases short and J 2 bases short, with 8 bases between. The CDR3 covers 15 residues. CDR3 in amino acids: CASSQESGAYNEQFF. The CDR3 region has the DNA TGCGCCAGCAGCCAAGAGTCCGGAGCCTACAATGAGCAGTTCTTC.

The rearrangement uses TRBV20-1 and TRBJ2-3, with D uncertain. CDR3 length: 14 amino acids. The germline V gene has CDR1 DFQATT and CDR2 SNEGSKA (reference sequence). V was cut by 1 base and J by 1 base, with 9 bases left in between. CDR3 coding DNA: TGCAGTGCTAGAGGCCCTGGGGGCACAGATACGCAGTATTTT. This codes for CSARGPGGTDTQYF.

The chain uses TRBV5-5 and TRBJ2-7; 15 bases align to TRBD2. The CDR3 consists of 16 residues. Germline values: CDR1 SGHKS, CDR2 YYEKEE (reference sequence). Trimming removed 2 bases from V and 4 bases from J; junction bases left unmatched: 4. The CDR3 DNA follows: TGTGCCAGCAGCTTAGGGACTAGCGGGAGGCCTTACGAGCAGTACTTC. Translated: CASSLGTSGRPYEQYF.

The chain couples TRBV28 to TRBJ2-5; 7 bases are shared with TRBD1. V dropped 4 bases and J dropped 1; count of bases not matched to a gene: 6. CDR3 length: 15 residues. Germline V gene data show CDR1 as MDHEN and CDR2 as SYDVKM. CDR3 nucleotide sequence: TGTGCCAGCAGTTCCCACAGGGGACCCCAAGAGACCCAGTACTTC. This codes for CASSSHRGPQETQYF.

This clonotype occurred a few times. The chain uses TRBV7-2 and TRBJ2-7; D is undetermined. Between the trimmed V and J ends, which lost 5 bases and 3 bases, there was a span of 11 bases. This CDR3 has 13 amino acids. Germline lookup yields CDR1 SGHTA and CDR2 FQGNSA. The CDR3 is CASSLTPRYEQYF. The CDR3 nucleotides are TGTGCCAGCAGCCTGACACCGCGCTACGAGCAGTACTTC.

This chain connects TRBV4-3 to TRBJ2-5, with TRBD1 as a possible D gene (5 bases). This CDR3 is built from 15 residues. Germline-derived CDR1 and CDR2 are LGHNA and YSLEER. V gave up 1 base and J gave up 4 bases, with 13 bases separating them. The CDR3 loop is CASSQVPGQGETQYF. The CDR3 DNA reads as TGCGCCAGCAGCCAAGTACCGGGTCAGGGAGAGACCCAGTACTTC.

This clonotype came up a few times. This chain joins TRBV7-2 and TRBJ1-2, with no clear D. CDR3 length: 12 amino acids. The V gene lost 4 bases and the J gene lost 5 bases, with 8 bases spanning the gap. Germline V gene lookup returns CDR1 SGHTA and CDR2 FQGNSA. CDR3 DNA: TGTGCCAGCAGCTATCATGGGTATGGCTACACCTTC. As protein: CASSYHGYGYTF.

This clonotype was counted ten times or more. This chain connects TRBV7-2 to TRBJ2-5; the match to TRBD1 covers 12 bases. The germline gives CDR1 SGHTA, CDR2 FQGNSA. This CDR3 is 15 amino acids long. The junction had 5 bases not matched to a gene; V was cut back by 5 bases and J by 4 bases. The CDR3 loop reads CASSPGTGGSETQYF. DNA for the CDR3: TGTGCCAGCAGCCCAGGGACAGGGGGCTCAGAGACCCAGTACTTC.

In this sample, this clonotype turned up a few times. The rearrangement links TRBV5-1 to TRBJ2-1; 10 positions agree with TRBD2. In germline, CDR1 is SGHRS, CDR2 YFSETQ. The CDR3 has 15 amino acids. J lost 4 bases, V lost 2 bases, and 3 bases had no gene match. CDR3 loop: CASSFGTSDYNEQFF. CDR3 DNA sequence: TGCGCCAGCAGCTTCGGGACTAGCGATTACAATGAGCAGTTCTTC.

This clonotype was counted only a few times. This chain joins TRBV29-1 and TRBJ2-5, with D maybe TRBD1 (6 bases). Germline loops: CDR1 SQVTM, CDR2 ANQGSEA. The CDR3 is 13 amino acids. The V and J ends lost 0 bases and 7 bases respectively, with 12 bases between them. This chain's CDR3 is CSVEDHRGGTQYF. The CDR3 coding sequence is TGCAGCGTTGAAGACCACCGAGGGGGGACCCAGTACTTC.

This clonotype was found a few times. The CDR3 region has the DNA TGCGCCAGCAGCCCATACTACATGAACACTGAAGCTTTCTTT. This encodes CASSPYYMNTEAFF. The chain couples TRBV4-3 to TRBJ1-1; D gene uncertain. Per germline, CDR1 LGHNA and CDR2 YSLEER. The CDR3 has 14 residues. The ends were cut back, 4 bases at V and 0 bases at J, with 9 bases in the middle.

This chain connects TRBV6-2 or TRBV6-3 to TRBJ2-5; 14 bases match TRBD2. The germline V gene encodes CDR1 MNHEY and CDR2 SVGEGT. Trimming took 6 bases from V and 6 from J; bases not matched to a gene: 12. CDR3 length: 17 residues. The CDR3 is CASSPLGTSGSWKTQYF. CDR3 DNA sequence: TGTGCCAGCAGCCCCCTCGGGACTAGCGGGAGTTGGAAGACCCAGTACTTC.

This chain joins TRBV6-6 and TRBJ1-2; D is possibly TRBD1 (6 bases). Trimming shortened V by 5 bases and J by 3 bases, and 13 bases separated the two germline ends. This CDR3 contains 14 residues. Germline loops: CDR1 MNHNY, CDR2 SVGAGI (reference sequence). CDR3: CASSVTGLDYGYTF. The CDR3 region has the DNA TGTGCCAGCAGTGTTACAGGGTTGGACTATGGCTACACCTTC.

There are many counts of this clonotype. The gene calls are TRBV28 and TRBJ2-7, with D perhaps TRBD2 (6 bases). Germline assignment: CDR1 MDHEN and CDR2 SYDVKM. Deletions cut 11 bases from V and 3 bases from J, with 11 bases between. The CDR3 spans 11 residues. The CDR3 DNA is TGTGCCTCCACCGGGGGCTACGAGCAGTACTTC. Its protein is CASTGGYEQYF.

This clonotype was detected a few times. As DNA, the CDR3 is TGTGCCATCCCCATTAGGGGGGCTACCGCTAACTATGGCTACACCTTC. Translating gives CAIPIRGATANYGYTF. J is TRBJ1-2 and V is TRBV27, with D possibly matching TRBD1 (6 bases). The CDR3 totals 16 residues. CDR1 and CDR2 (germline): MNHEY, SMNVEV (reference sequence). V gave up 10 bases and J gave up 0 bases, with 21 bases separating them.

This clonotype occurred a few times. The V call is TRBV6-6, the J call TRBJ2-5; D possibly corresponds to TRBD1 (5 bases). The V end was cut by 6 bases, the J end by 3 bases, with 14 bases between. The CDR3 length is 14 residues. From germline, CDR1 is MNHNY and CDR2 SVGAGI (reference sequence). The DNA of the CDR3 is TGTGCCAGCAGGCCCCCAGGGATCAAAGAGACCCAGTACTTC. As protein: CASRPPGIKETQYF.

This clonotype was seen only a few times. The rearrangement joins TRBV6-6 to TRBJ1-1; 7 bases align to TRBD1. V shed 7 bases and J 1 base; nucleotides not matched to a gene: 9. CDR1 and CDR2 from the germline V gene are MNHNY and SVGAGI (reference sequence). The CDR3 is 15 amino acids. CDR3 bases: TGTGCCAGCATTCCCGGTGGACAGGAGAACACTGAAGCTTTCTTT. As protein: CASIPGGQENTEAFF.

This CDR3 reads CASTRSSGTSANEQFF. In DNA, the CDR3 is TGTGCCAGCACCCGGTCCAGTGGGACTAGCGCAAATGAGCAGTTCTTC. The chain employs TRBV18 and TRBJ2-1; 10 nucleotides line up with TRBD2. V lost 8 bases and J lost 7; bases outside the gene matches: 14. The CDR3 is 16 amino acids. CDR1 is KGHSH and CDR2 is LQKENI in the germline V gene. The full variable domain, with the rest looked up from reference TRBV18 and TRBJ2-1, is NAGVMQNPRHLVRRRGQEARLRCSPMKGHSHVYWYRQLPEEGLKFMVYLQKENIIDESGMPKERFSAEFPKEGPSILRIQQVVRGDSAAYFCASTRSSGTSANEQFFGPGTRLTVL.

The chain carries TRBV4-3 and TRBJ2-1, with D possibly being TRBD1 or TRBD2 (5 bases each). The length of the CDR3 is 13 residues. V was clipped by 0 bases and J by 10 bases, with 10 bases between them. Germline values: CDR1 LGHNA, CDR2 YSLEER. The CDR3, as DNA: TGCGCCAGCAGCCAAGAGATGAGGGGAGAGCAGTTCTTC. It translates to CASSQEMRGEQFF.

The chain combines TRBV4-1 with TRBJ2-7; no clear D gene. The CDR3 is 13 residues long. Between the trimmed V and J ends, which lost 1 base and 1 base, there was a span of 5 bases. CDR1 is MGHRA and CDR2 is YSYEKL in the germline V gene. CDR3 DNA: TGCGCCAGCAGCCAAGTCAATTCCTACGAGCAGTACTTC. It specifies CASSQVNSYEQYF.

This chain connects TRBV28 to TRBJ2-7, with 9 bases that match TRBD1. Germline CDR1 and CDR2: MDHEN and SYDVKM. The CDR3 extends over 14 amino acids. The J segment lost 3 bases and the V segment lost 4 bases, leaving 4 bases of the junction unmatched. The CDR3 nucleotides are TGTGCCAGCAGTTCTATGGGACAGGGCTACGAGCAGTACTTC. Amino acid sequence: CASSSMGQGYEQYF. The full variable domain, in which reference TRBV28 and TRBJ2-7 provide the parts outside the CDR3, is DVKVTQSSRYLVKRTGEKVFLECVQDMDHENMFWYRQDPGLGLRLIYFSYDVKMKEKGDIPEGYSVSREKKERFSLILESASTNQTSMYLCASSSMGQGYEQYFGPGTRLTVT.

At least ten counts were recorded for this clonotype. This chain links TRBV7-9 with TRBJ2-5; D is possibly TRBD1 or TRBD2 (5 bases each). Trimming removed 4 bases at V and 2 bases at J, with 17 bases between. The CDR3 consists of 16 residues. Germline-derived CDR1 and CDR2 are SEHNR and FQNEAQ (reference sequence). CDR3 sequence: CASSSPPGPSQETQYF. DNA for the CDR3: TGTGCCAGCAGCTCCCCACCGGGACCAAGTCAAGAGACCCAGTACTTC.

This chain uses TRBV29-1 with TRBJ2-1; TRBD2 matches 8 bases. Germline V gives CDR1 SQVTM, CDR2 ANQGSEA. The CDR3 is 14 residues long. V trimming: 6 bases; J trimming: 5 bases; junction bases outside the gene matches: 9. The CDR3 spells CSVPRGGRDNEQFF. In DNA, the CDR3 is TGCAGCGTCCCCCGGGGGGGCCGTGACAATGAGCAGTTCTTC.

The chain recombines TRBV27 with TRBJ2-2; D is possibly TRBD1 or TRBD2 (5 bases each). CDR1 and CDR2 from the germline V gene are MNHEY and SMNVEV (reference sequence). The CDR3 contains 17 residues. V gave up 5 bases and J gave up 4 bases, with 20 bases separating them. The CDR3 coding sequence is TGTGCCAGCAGTCCGATGGTGGGGGTATTTCGCACCGGGGAGCTGTTTTTT. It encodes CASSPMVGVFRTGELFF.

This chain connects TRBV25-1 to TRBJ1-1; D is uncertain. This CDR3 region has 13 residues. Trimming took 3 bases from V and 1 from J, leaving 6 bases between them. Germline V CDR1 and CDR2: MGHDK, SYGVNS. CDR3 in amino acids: CASSEYSNTEAFF. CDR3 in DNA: TGTGCCAGCAGTGAGTACTCGAACACTGAAGCTTTCTTT. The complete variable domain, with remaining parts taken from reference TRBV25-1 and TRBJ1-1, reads EADIYQTPRYLVIGTGKKITLECSQTMGHDKMYWYQQDPGMELHLIHYSYGVNSTEKGDLSSESTVSRIRTEHFPLTLESARPSHTSQYLCASSEYSNTEAFFGQGTRLTVV.

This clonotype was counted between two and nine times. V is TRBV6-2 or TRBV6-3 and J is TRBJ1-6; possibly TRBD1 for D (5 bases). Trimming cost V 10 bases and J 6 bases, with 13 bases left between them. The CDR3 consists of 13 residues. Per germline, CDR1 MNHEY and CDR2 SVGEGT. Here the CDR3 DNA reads TGTGCCACCCTCCGGGACGGTAATTCACCCCTCCACTTT. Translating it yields CATLRDGNSPLHF.

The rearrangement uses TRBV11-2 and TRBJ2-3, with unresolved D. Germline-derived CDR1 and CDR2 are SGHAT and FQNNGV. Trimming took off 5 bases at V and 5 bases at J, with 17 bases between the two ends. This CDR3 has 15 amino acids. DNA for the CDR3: TGTGCCAGCAGCGCACCCACCGGGCTAAGAGATACGCAGTATTTT. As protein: CASSAPTGLRDTQYF.